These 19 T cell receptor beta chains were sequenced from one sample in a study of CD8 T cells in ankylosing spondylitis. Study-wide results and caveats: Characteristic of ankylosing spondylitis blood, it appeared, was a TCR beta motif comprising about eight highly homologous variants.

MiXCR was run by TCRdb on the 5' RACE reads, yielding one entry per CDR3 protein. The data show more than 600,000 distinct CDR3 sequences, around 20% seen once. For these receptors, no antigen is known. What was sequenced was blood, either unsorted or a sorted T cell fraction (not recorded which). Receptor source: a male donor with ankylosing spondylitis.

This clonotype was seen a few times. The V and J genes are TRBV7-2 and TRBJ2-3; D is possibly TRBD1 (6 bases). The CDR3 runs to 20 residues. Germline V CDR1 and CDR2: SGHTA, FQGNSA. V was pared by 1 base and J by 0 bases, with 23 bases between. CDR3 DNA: TGTGCCAGCAGCTTAGGGCCAGGGGCGTTTAGACCCTCTAGCACAGATACGCAGTATTTT. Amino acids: CASSLGPGAFRPSSTDTQYF.

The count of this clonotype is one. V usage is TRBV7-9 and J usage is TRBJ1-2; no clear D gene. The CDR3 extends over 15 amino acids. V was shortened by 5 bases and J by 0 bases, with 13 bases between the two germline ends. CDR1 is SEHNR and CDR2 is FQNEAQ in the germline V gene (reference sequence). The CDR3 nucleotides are TGTGCCAGCAGCCCGGGCCCAGTACCTAACTATGGCTACACCTTC. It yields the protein CASSPGPVPNYGYTF.

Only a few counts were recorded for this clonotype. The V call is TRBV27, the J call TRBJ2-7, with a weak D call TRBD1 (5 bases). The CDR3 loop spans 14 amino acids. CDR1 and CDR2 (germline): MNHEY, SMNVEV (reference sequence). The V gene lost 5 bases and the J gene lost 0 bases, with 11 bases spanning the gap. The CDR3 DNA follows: TGTGCCAGCAGTCCGACAGCGAGCTCCTACGAGCAGTACTTC. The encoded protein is CASSPTASSYEQYF.

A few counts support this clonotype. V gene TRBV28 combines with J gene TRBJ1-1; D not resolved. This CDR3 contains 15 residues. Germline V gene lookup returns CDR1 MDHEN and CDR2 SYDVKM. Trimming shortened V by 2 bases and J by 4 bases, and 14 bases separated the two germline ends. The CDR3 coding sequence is TGTGCCAGCAGTTTAAGGTCCAGGTGGGCCACTGAAGCTTTCTTT. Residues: CASSLRSRWATEAFF. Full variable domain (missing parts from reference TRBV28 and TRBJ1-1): DVKVTQSSRYLVKRTGEKVFLECVQDMDHENMFWYRQDPGLGLRLIYFSYDVKMKEKGDIPEGYSVSREKKERFSLILESASTNQTSMYLCASSLRSRWATEAFFGQGTRLTVV.

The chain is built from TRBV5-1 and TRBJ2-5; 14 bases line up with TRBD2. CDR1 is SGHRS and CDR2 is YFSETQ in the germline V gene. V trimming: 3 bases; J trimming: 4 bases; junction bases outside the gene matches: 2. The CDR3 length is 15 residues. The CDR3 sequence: CASSYGTSGRETQYF. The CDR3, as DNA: TGCGCCAGCAGCTACGGGACTAGCGGGAGAGAGACCCAGTACTTC. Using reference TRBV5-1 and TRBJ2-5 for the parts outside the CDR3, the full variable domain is KAGVTQTPRYLIKTRGQQVTLSCSPISGHRSVSWYQQTPGQGLQFLFEYFSETQRNKGNFPGRFSGRQFSNSRSEMNVSTLELGDSALYLCASSYGTSGRETQYFGPGTRLLVL.

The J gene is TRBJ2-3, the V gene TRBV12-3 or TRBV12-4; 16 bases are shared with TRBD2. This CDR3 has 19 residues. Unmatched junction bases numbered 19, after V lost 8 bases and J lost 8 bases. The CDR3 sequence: CASCLKPGLAGGVSGTQYF. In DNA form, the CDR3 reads TGTGCCAGCTGCCTAAAACCGGGACTAGCGGGAGGGGTCTCCGGTACGCAGTATTTT.

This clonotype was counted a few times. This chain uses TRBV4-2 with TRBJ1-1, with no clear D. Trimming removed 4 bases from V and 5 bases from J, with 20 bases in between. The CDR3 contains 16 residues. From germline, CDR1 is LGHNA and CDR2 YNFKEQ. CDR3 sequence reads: CASSPLVGWAGTEAFF. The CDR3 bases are TGTGCCAGCAGCCCTCTCGTGGGTTGGGCTGGTACTGAAGCTTTCTTT.

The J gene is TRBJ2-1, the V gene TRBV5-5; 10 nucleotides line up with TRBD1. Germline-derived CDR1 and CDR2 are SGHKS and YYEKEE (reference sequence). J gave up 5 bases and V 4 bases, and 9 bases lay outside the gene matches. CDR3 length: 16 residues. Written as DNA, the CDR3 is TGTGCCAGCAGCCCCCATGGGACAGGGGCCAACAATGAGCAGTTCTTC. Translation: CASSPHGTGANNEQFF.

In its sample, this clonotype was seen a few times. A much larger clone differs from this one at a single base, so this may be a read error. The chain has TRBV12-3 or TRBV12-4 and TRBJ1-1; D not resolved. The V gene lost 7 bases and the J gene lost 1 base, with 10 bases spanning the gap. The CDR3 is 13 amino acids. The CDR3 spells CASTLEGNTEAFF. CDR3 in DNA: TGTGCCAGCACCTTGGAGGGGAACACTGAAGCTTTCTTT.

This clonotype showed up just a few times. The CDR3 nucleotides read TGCAGTGCTAGTGAGTATGAGAGTCTCCCCGATCAGCCCCAGCATTTT. It encodes CSASEYESLPDQPQHF. The chain uses TRBV20-1 and TRBJ1-5; D is unresolved. The CDR3 is 16 residues long. The V and J ends lost 3 bases and 5 bases respectively, with 20 bases between them. Germline CDR1 and CDR2: DFQATT and SNEGSKA (reference sequence).

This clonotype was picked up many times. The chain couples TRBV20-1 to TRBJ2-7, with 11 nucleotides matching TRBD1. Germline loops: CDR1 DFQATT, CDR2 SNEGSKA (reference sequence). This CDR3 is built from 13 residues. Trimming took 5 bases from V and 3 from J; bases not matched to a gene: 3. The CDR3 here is CSASGQGVYEQYF. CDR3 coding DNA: TGCAGTGCTTCGGGACAGGGGGTCTACGAGCAGTACTTC.

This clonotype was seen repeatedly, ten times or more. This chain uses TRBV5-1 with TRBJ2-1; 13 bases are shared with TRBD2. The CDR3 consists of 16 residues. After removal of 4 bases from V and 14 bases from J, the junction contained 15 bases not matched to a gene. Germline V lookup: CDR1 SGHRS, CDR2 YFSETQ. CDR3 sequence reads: CASSPTDPGLAGQEFF. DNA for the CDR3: TGCGCCAGCAGCCCGACCGATCCGGGACTAGCGGGGCAGGAGTTCTTC.

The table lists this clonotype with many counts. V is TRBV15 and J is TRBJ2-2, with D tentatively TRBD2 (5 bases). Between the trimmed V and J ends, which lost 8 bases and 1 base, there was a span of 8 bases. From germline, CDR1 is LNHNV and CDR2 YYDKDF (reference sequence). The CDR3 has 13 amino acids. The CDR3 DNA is TGTGCCACCGAAGGACTGAACACCGGGGAGCTGTTTTTT. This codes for CATEGLNTGELFF.

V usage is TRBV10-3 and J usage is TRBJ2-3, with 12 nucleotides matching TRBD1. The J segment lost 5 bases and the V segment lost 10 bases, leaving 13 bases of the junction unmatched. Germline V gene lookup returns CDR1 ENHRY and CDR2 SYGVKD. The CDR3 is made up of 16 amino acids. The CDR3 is CANTVWGQGARDTQYF. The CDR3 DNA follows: TGTGCCAACACTGTGTGGGGACAGGGGGCGAGAGATACGCAGTATTTT.

CDR3 loop: CATSDLSSDAGELFF. The DNA for the CDR3 is TGTGCCACCAGTGATTTGAGCTCCGACGCCGGGGAGCTGTTTTTT. The chain uses TRBV24-1 and TRBJ2-2, with D unresolved. There are 15 residues in the CDR3. Per the germline V gene, CDR1 is KGHDR and CDR2 is SFDVKD. V gave up 0 bases and J gave up 6 bases, with 10 bases separating them.

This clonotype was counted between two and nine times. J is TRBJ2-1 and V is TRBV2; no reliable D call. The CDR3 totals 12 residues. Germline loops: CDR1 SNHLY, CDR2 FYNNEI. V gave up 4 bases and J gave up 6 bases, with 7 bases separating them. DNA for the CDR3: TGTGCCAGCAGTGCTCCGGTCAATGAGCAGTTCTTC. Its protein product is CASSAPVNEQFF.

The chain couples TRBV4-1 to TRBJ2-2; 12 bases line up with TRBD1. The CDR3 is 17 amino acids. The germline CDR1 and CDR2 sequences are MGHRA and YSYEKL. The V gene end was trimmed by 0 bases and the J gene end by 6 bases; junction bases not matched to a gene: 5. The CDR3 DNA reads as TGCGCCAGCAGCCAAGATCAAGGGACAGGGGGCCCCGGGGAGCTGTTTTTT. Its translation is CASSQDQGTGGPGELFF.

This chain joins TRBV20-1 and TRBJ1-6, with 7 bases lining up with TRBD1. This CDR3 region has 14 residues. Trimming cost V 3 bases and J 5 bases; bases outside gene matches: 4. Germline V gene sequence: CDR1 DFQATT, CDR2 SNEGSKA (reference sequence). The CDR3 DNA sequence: TGCAGTGCTAGCGGGACAGATAATAATTCACCCCTCCACTTT. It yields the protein CSASGTDNNSPLHF.

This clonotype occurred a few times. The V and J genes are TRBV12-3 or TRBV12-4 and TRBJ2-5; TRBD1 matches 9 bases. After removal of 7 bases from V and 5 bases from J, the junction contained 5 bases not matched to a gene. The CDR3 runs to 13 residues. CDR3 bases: TGTGCCAGCACCCGGGACAGGGAGGAGACCCAGTACTTC. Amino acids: CASTRDREETQYF.